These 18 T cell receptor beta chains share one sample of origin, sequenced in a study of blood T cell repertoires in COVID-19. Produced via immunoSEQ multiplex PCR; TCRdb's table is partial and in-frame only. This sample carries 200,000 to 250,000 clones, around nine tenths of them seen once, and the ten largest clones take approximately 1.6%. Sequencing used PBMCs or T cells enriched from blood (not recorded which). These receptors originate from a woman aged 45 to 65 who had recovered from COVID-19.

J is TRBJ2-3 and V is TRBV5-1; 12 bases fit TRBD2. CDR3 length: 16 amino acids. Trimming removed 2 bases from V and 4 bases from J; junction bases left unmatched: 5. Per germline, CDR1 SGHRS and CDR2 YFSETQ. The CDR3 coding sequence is TGCGCCAGCAGCTTACCACTAGCGGGAGGCCCAGATACGCAGTATTTT. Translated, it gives CASSLPLAGGPDTQYF.

The CDR3: CASSQDRAYEQYF. CDR3 sequence (DNA): TGTGCCAGCAGCCAGGACAGAGCCTACGAGCAGTACTTC. This chain joins TRBV11-2 and TRBJ2-7; D is perhaps TRBD1 (6 bases). Trimming pared 5 bases from V and 2 bases from J, leaving 10 bases between. Looked up from germline, CDR1 is SGHAT and CDR2 is FQNNGV. The CDR3 contains 13 residues.

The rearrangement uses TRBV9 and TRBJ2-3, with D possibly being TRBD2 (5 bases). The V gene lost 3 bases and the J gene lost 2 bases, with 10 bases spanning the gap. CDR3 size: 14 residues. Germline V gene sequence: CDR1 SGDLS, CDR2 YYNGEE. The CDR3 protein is CASSAGVVTDTQYF. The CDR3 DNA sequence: TGTGCCAGCAGCGCCGGGGTAGTCACAGATACGCAGTATTTT.

The CDR3 DNA sequence: TGTGCCAGCAAAGAGGGAGGCGCCGCCAATGAGCAGTTCTTC. Translation gives CASKEGGAANEQFF. This chain uses TRBV28 with TRBJ2-1; tentatively, D is TRBD2 (6 bases). Trimming removed 7 bases at V and 6 bases at J, with 16 bases between. CDR3 length: 14 residues. CDR1 and CDR2 (germline): MDHEN, SYDVKM.

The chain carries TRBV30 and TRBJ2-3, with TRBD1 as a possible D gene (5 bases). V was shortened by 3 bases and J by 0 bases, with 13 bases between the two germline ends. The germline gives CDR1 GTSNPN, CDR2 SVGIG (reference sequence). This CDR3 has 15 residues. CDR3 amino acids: CAWRGLQTSTDTQYF. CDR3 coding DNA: TGTGCCTGGAGGGGGCTACAGACTAGCACAGATACGCAGTATTTT.

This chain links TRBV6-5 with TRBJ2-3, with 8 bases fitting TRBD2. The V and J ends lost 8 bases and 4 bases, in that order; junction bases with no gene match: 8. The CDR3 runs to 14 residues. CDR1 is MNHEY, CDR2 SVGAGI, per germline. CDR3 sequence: CASSGRGGPDTQYF. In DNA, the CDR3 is TGTGCCAGCTCCGGGAGGGGGGGTCCAGATACGCAGTATTTT.

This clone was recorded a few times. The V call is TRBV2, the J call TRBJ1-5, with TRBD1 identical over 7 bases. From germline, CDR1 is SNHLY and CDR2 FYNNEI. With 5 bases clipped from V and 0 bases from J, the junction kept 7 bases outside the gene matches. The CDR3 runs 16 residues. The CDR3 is CASSRQGLYSNQPQHF. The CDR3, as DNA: TGTGCCAGCAGTAGACAGGGTCTATATAGCAATCAGCCCCAGCATTTT.

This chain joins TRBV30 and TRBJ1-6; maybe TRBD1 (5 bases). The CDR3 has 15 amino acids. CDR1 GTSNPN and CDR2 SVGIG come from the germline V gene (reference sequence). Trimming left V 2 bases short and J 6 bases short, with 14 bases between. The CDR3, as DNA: TGTGCCTGGAGTCCCCTCCAGGGCCGTAATTCACCCCTCCACTTT. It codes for CAWSPLQGRNSPLHF. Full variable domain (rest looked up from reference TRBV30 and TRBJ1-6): SQTIHQWPATLVQPVGSPLSLECTVEGTSNPNLYWYRQAAGRGLQLLFYSVGIGQISSEVPQNLSASRPQDRQFILSSKKLLLSDSGFYLCAWSPLQGRNSPLHFGNGTRLTVT.

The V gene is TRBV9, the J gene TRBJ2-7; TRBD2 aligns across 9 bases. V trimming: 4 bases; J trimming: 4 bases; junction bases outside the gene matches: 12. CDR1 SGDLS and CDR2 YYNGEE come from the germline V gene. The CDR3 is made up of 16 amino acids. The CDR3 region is CASSFYPGTSKYEQYF. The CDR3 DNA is TGTGCCAGCAGCTTTTACCCCGGGACTAGCAAGTACGAGCAGTACTTC.

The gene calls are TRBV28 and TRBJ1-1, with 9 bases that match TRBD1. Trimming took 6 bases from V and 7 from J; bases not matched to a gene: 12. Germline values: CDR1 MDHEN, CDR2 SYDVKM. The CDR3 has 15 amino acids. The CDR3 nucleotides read TGTGCCAGCAGAAACTCCGGGACAGGGACTGGTGAAGCTTTCTTT. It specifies CASRNSGTGTGEAFF.

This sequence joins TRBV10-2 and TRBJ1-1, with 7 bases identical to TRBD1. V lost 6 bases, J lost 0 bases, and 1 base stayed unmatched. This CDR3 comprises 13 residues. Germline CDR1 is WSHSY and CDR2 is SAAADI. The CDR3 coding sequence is TGCGCCAGCAGGGACAGGCTGAACACTGAAGCTTTCTTT. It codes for CASRDRLNTEAFF.

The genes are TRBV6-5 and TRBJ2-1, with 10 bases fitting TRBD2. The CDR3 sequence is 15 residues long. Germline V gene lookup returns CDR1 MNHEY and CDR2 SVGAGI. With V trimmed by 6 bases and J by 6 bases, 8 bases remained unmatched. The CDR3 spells CASRRTSGGRNEQFF. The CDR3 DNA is TGTGCCAGCAGGCGGACTAGCGGAGGACGCAATGAGCAGTTCTTC.

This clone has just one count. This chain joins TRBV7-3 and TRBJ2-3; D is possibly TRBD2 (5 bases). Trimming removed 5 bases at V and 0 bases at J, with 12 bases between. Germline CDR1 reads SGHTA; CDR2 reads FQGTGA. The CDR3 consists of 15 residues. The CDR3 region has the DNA TGTGCCAGCAGCCCCCTTGGCGGGAGCACAGATACGCAGTATTTT. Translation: CASSPLGGSTDTQYF.

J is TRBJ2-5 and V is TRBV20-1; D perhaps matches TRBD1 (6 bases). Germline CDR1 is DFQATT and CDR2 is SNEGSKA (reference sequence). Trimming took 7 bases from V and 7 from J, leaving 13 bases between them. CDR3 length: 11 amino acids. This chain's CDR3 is CSGGQKSTQYF. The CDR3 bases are TGCAGTGGGGGGCAAAAGTCGACCCAGTACTTC.

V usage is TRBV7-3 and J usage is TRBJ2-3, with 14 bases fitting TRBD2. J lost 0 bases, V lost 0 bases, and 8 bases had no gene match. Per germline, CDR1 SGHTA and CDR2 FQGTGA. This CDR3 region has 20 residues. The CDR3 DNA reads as TGTGCCAGCAGCTTAACGCGGGGACTAGCGGGAGTCGATAGCACAGATACGCAGTATTTT. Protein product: CASSLTRGLAGVDSTDTQYF.

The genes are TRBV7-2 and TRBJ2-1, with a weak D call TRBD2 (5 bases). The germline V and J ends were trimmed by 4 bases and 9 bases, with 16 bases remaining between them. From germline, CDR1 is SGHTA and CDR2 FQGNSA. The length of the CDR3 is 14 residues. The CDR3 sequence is CASSSRGTFFEQFF. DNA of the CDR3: TGTGCCAGCAGCTCACGGGGAACTTTTTTTGAGCAGTTCTTC.

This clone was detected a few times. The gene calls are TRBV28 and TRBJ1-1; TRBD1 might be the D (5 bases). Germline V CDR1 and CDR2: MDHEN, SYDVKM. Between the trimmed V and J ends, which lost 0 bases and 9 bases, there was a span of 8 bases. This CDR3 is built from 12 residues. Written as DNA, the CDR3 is TGTGCCAGCAGTTTATGGACAGAAAAAGCTTTCTTT. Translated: CASSLWTEKAFF.

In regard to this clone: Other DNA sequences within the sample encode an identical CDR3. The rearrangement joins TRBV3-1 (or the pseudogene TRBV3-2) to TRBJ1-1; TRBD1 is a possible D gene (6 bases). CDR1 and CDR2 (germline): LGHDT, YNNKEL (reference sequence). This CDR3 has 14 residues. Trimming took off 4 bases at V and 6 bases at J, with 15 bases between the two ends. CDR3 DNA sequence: TGTGCCAGCAGCCCAAGCACAGGGAAGGCTGAAGCTTTCTTT. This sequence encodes CASSPSTGKAEAFF.